This T cell receptor beta chain was recovered during a study of blood T cell repertoires in COVID-19 (dated by TCRdb to 2019 to 2021). General notes on the study: Collaborator samples came from the United States, Italy and Spain and covered acute and convalescent phases of COVID-19. HLA class I and class II types, where available, came from metadata supplied by the sample provider rather than from assay-based typing. The repertoires were made available in a free public database intended to serve as a resource for research on the immune response to SARS-CoV-2. The prospective study material was composed of cDNA or gDNA derived from T cells, B-cell-depleted T cells, or PBMCs. A de-identified subject ID, COVID-19 status, age in years and sex were almost always included in the sample metadata. Samples were obtained from the ongoing ImmuneRACE study (first 160 participants) and from 1,254 subjects provided by 6 global collaborators. Deeply sampled blood TCRbeta repertoires from subjects exposed to, actively infected with, or recovered from COVID-19 were included in the dataset.

Summary of the overall study and its limitations: The quantity of clinical and demographic metadata differed by source and by participant and was supplied without curation.

Comment on this clone: Its target antigen remains unknown. Base qualities are not provided; no much larger clone lies one nucleotide away.

TCRbeta CDR3 regions were amplified from genomic DNA by means of the immunoSEQ Assay, a bias-controlled multiplex PCR. The paper's processing steps were these. Nucleated cell counts per sample were estimated from amplification of reference gene primers within the assay. To quantify the absolute abundance of each unique TCRbeta CDR3 rearrangement, sequence reads were collapsed and filtered. For each sample, productive Simpson clonality was calculated as the square root of Simpson's diversity index over productive rearrangements. This immuneACCESS table, as held by TCRdb, lists in-frame sequences with V and J called but not all clones. Of the missing ones, under half trace to an unresolved V gene in checked studies; the others have no known cause. V and J calls plus clone size are reproduced from that table; the DNA served to infer D and trimming. This sample gives a few hundred thousand clones in total; around 90% of them show up just once. Jointly, the top ten make up under 4.5% of the sample.

The CDR3 has 16 amino acids, counting the end cysteine and phenylalanine. This entry keeps only the CDR3 DNA: 48 bases, framed from base 1. V gives up 5 bases and J gives up 0 bases, and the segment between their germline ends measures 11 bases. As encoded in the germline V gene (reference sequence), CDR1 is SEHNR while CDR2 is FQNEAQ. Another Seattle source contributed samples from volunteer blood donors who had recovered from COVID-19. The collaborating institutions used their own protocols to collect whole blood in K2EDTA tubes. For TCRbeta analysis, collaborators shipped samples as frozen whole blood, isolated PBMCs, or DNA extracted from either of those sample types.

The receptor comes from a man in his 60s who had recovered from COVID-19. Sequencing was done on a sample of peripheral blood. The chain uses TRBV7-9 and TRBJ2-6; the D segment cannot be called with confidence. The DNA is as follows: TGTGCCAGCAGCCCCCGTGAGGCCTCTGGGGCCAACGTCCTGACTTTC. The encoded protein is CASSPREASGANVLTF.